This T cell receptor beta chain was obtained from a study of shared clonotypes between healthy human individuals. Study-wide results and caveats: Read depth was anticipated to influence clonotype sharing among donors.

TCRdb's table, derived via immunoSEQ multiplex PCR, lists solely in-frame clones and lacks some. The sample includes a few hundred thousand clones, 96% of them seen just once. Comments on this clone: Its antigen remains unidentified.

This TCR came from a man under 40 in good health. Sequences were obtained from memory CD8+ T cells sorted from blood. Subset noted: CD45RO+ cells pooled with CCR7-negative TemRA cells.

CDR3 amino acids: CASSRDRVETQYF. The CDR3 DNA follows: TGTGCCAGCTCACGGGACAGGGTGGAGACCCAGTACTTC. The chain employs TRBV18 and TRBJ2-5; 9 bases agree with TRBD1. This CDR3 is built from 13 residues. Germline V lookup: CDR1 KGHSH, CDR2 LQKENI. V shed 4 bases and J 5 bases; nucleotides not matched to a gene: 2.